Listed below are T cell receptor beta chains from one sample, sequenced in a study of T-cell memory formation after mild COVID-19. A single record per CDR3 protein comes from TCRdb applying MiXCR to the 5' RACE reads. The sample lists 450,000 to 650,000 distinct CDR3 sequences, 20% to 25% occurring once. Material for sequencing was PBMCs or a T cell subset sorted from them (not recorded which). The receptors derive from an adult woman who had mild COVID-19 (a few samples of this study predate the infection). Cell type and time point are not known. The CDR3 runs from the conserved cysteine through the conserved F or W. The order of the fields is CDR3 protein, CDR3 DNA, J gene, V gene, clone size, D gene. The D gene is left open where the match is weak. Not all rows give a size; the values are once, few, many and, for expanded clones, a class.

CDR3 protein: CASSPRTDNTGELFF
CDR3 DNA: TGTGCCAGCAGCCCTCGGACTGACAACACCGGGGAGCTGTTTTTT
J gene: TRBJ2-2
V gene: TRBV7-6
clone size: many
D gene: NA

CDR3 protein: CASSDRTHPPYEQYF
CDR3 DNA: TGTGCCAGCAGTGATCGGACACACCCACCCTACGAGCAGTACTTC
J gene: TRBJ2-7
V gene: TRBV25-1
clone size: NA
D gene: NA

CDR3 protein: CAISSDRDSFSYEQYF
CDR3 DNA: TGTGCCATCAGCAGTGACAGGGATAGCTTCTCCTACGAGCAGTACTTC
J gene: TRBJ2-7
V gene: TRBV10-3
clone size: few
D gene: TRBD1

CDR3 protein: CASSLARSSGLAGPYEQYF
CDR3 DNA: TGTGCCAGCAGCTTGGCCAGATCTTCGGGACTAGCGGGGCCCTACGAGCAGTACTTC
J gene: TRBJ2-7
V gene: TRBV7-2
clone size: NA
D gene: TRBD2

CDR3 protein: CASSLSNSNYGYTF
CDR3 DNA: TGTGCCAGCAGCTTATCCAACTCTAACTATGGCTACACCTTC
J gene: TRBJ1-2
V gene: TRBV7-2
clone size: NA
D gene: NA

CDR3 protein: CATSIRQGSHGYTF
CDR3 DNA: TGTGCCACCAGCATTCGACAGGGGAGCCATGGCTACACCTTC
J gene: TRBJ1-2
V gene: TRBV15
clone size: few
D gene: TRBD1

CDR3 protein: CAVGESGYTF
CDR3 DNA: TGTGCCGTAGGGGAGAGCGGCTACACCTTC
J gene: TRBJ1-2
V gene: TRBV19
clone size: NA
D gene: NA

CDR3 protein: CASSFSAGTDTQYF
CDR3 DNA: TGTGCCAGCAGTTTCTCAGCGGGCACAGATACGCAGTATTTT
J gene: TRBJ2-3
V gene: TRBV12-3/TRBV12-4
clone size: NA
D gene: NA

CDR3 protein: CASSEGDGVAYEQYF
CDR3 DNA: TGTGCCAGCAGTGAAGGGGACGGGGTAGCCTACGAGCAGTACTTC
J gene: TRBJ2-7
V gene: TRBV2
clone size: NA
D gene: NA

CDR3 protein: CASSLLRTSPEQFF
CDR3 DNA: TGTGCCAGCAGTTTACTGAGGACTAGCCCAGAGCAATTCTTC
J gene: TRBJ2-1
V gene: TRBV12-3/TRBV12-4
clone size: NA
D gene: TRBD2

CDR3 protein: CSVGTGTGETSGSITDTQYF
CDR3 DNA: TGCAGCGTCGGCACCGGGACAGGGGAGACTAGCGGGAGTATCACAGATACGCAGTATTTT
J gene: TRBJ2-3
V gene: TRBV29-1
clone size: NA
D gene: TRBD2

CDR3 protein: CSVVIQQGTEAFF
CDR3 DNA: TGCAGCGTTGTAATACAGCAAGGCACTGAAGCTTTCTTT
J gene: TRBJ1-1
V gene: TRBV29-1
clone size: NA
D gene: NA

CDR3 protein: CASSLAWGGRETQYF
CDR3 DNA: TGTGCCAGCAGCTTGGCCTGGGGGGGCCGGGAGACCCAGTACTTC
J gene: TRBJ2-5
V gene: TRBV5-4
clone size: NA
D gene: NA

CDR3 protein: CSARGGTVRYGYTF
CDR3 DNA: TGCAGTGCTAGAGGCGGGACAGTCCGATATGGCTACACCTTC
J gene: TRBJ1-2
V gene: TRBV20-1
clone size: NA
D gene: TRBD1

CDR3 protein: CSASSLPGRIYEQYF
CDR3 DNA: TGCAGTGCTAGTTCCTTGCCGGGGAGAATTTACGAGCAGTACTTC
J gene: TRBJ2-7
V gene: TRBV20-1
clone size: few
D gene: NA

CDR3 protein: CASSSTDRGNTEAFF
CDR3 DNA: TGTGCCAGCAGTTCCACGGACAGGGGGAACACTGAAGCTTTCTTT
J gene: TRBJ1-1
V gene: TRBV6-5
clone size: NA
D gene: TRBD1

CDR3 protein: CASSPATRGATNEKLFF
CDR3 DNA: TGTGCCAGCTCACCTGCGACTAGGGGTGCAACTAATGAAAAACTGTTTTTT
J gene: TRBJ1-4
V gene: TRBV18
clone size: NA
D gene: NA

CDR3 protein: CASSFAGRGLEETQYF
CDR3 DNA: TGTGCCAGCAGCTTCGCAGGGAGAGGGTTGGAAGAGACCCAGTACTTC
J gene: TRBJ2-5
V gene: TRBV11-3
clone size: NA
D gene: NA

CDR3 protein: CASESDWGSEAFF
CDR3 DNA: TGTGCCAGCGAGTCAGATTGGGGGTCTGAAGCTTTCTTT
J gene: TRBJ1-1
V gene: TRBV6-6
clone size: NA
D gene: NA

CDR3 protein: CASSSPGQGNQPQHF
CDR3 DNA: TGTGCCAGTAGTTCCCCGGGGCAGGGCAATCAGCCCCAGCATTTT
J gene: TRBJ1-5
V gene: TRBV19
clone size: NA
D gene: NA

CDR3 protein: CASSLVEGAAFF
CDR3 DNA: TGCGCCAGCAGCTTGGTCGAAGGGGCAGCTTTCTTT
J gene: TRBJ1-1
V gene: TRBV5-1
clone size: few
D gene: NA

CDR3 protein: CASRGTGETQYF
CDR3 DNA: TGTGCCAGCCGAGGGACGGGAGAGACCCAGTACTTC
J gene: TRBJ2-5
V gene: TRBV6-5
clone size: few
D gene: NA

CDR3 protein: CASSLNSRNYGYTF
CDR3 DNA: TGTGCCAGCAGCTTGAATTCTCGGAACTATGGCTACACCTTC
J gene: TRBJ1-2
V gene: TRBV5-6
clone size: NA
D gene: NA

CDR3 protein: CATSGRQVMGYGYTF
CDR3 DNA: TGTGCCACCAGTGGACGACAGGTCATGGGCTATGGATACACCTTC
J gene: TRBJ1-2
V gene: TRBV24-1
clone size: NA
D gene: NA

CDR3 protein: CATSDFGVGTDTQYF
CDR3 DNA: TGTGCCACCAGTGATTTTGGAGTAGGGACAGATACGCAGTATTTT
J gene: TRBJ2-3
V gene: TRBV24-1
clone size: NA
D gene: NA

CDR3 protein: CASSLATGSEQYF
CDR3 DNA: TGCGCCAGCAGCTTAGCAACAGGGTCCGAGCAGTACTTC
J gene: TRBJ2-7
V gene: TRBV5-1
clone size: few
D gene: NA

CDR3 protein: CASSLYQGAGYYGYTF
CDR3 DNA: TGTGCCAGCAGTTTATACCAGGGGGCCGGGTACTATGGCTACACCTTC
J gene: TRBJ1-2
V gene: TRBV27
clone size: NA
D gene: TRBD1

CDR3 protein: CASSQDHPESGEKLFF
CDR3 DNA: TGTGCCAGCAGCCAAGACCATCCCGAATCAGGTGAAAAACTGTTTTTT
J gene: TRBJ1-4
V gene: TRBV4-2
clone size: few
D gene: NA

CDR3 protein: CSARDVLYRTHTDTQYF
CDR3 DNA: TGCAGTGCTAGAGACGTGCTTTATCGGACCCACACAGATACGCAGTATTTT
J gene: TRBJ2-3
V gene: TRBV20-1
clone size: NA
D gene: NA

CDR3 protein: CASSSWDGAFF
CDR3 DNA: TGTGCCAGCAGTTCCTGGGATGGAGCTTTCTTT
J gene: TRBJ1-1
V gene: TRBV6-2/TRBV6-3
clone size: NA
D gene: NA

CDR3 protein: CASSQSLWGLTPEAFF
CDR3 DNA: TGCGCCAGCAGCCAATCTCTTTGGGGCTTGACGCCTGAAGCTTTCTTT
J gene: TRBJ1-1
V gene: TRBV4-1
clone size: NA
D gene: NA

CDR3 protein: CASSRTSTEQYF
CDR3 DNA: TGTGCCAGCAGCCGTACTAGCACCGAGCAGTACTTC
J gene: TRBJ2-7
V gene: TRBV12-3/TRBV12-4
clone size: few
D gene: NA

CDR3 protein: CASSFSGSSTGELFF
CDR3 DNA: TGTGCCAGCAGCTTTAGCGGGTCATCCACCGGGGAGCTGTTTTTT
J gene: TRBJ2-2
V gene: TRBV11-2
clone size: NA
D gene: TRBD2

CDR3 protein: CASSSGPPVDNEQFF
CDR3 DNA: TGTGCCAGCAGTTCCGGACCGCCCGTAGACAATGAGCAGTTCTTC
J gene: TRBJ2-1
V gene: TRBV27
clone size: many
D gene: NA

CDR3 protein: CASSLVLSLGDTQYF
CDR3 DNA: TGCGCCAGCAGCTTGGTTCTTAGCCTGGGAGATACGCAGTATTTT
J gene: TRBJ2-3
V gene: TRBV5-1
clone size: few
D gene: NA

CDR3 protein: CASSSGQGAWETQYF
CDR3 DNA: TGTGCCAGCAGCTCCGGACAGGGGGCTTGGGAGACCCAGTACTTC
J gene: TRBJ2-5
V gene: TRBV5-4
clone size: NA
D gene: TRBD1

CDR3 protein: CASSHRGKGSEGAQYF
CDR3 DNA: TGTGCCAGCAGCCATAGGGGCAAGGGGAGTGAGGGAGCCCAGTACTTC
J gene: TRBJ2-5
V gene: TRBV11-2
clone size: few
D gene: NA

CDR3 protein: CASSAGRNAGELFF
CDR3 DNA: TGCGCCAGCAGCGCAGGGCGGAACGCCGGGGAGCTGTTTTTT
J gene: TRBJ2-2
V gene: TRBV5-1
clone size: few
D gene: NA

CDR3 protein: CASSVLAGAQDTQYF
CDR3 DNA: TGTGCCAGCAGCGTTCTAGCGGGAGCCCAAGATACGCAGTATTTT
J gene: TRBJ2-3
V gene: TRBV9
clone size: NA
D gene: TRBD2

CDR3 protein: CASSLPGDGYTF
CDR3 DNA: TGCGCCAGCAGCTTGCCGGGAGATGGCTACACCTTC
J gene: TRBJ1-2
V gene: TRBV5-1
clone size: many
D gene: NA

CDR3 protein: CASSQELAGVTQYF
CDR3 DNA: TGCGCCAGCAGCCAAGAACTAGCGGGAGTAACGCAGTATTTT
J gene: TRBJ2-3
V gene: TRBV4-3
clone size: few
D gene: TRBD2

CDR3 protein: CASSFGLAGAETQYF
CDR3 DNA: TGTGCCAGCAGCTTTGGACTAGCGGGGGCCGAGACCCAGTACTTC
J gene: TRBJ2-5
V gene: TRBV5-5
clone size: few
D gene: TRBD2

CDR3 protein: CASSLPLRQGAKVNEQFF
CDR3 DNA: TGCGCCAGCAGTCTTCCCCTACGGCAGGGGGCGAAGGTTAATGAGCAGTTCTTC
J gene: TRBJ2-1
V gene: TRBV23-1
clone size: few
D gene: TRBD1

CDR3 protein: CSARPGGVYSNQPQHF
CDR3 DNA: TGCAGTGCTAGACCCGGGGGCGTCTATAGCAATCAGCCCCAGCATTTT
J gene: TRBJ1-5
V gene: TRBV20-1
clone size: few
D gene: NA

CDR3 protein: CSATWTGEKLFF
CDR3 DNA: TGCAGCGCCACTTGGACAGGGGAAAAACTGTTTTTT
J gene: TRBJ1-4
V gene: TRBV29-1
clone size: NA
D gene: TRBD1

CDR3 protein: CASLDTDRSTPQHF
CDR3 DNA: TGTGCCAGCCTCGATACCGACAGGTCGACGCCCCAGCATTTT
J gene: TRBJ1-5
V gene: TRBV6-6
clone size: NA
D gene: NA

CDR3 protein: CASRDQWGGPSSNTQYF
CDR3 DNA: TGCGCCAGCAGGGACCAATGGGGGGGGCCGAGTTCGAATACGCAGTATTTT
J gene: TRBJ2-3
V gene: TRBV5-1
clone size: many
D gene: NA

CDR3 protein: CASGRTGGYETQYF
CDR3 DNA: TGTGCCAGCGGGAGGACAGGGGGCTACGAGACCCAGTACTTC
J gene: TRBJ2-5
V gene: TRBV6-1
clone size: few
D gene: TRBD1

CDR3 protein: CASSLARGGNTEAFF
CDR3 DNA: TGTGCCAGCAGTTTAGCGCGTGGAGGGAACACTGAAGCTTTCTTT
J gene: TRBJ1-1
V gene: TRBV12-3/TRBV12-4
clone size: NA
D gene: NA

CDR3 protein: CASSLAEPRTDTQYF
CDR3 DNA: TGCGCCAGCAGCTTGGCCGAGCCCCGCACAGATACGCAGTATTTT
J gene: TRBJ2-3
V gene: TRBV5-1
clone size: NA
D gene: NA

CDR3 protein: CASGQGGPQETQYF
CDR3 DNA: TGTGCCAGCGGACAGGGTGGTCCGCAAGAGACCCAGTACTTC
J gene: TRBJ2-5
V gene: TRBV5-8
clone size: many
D gene: TRBD1

CDR3 protein: CASSFSGGNIQYF
CDR3 DNA: TGTGCCAGCAGTTTTAGCGGAGGGAACATTCAGTACTTC
J gene: TRBJ2-4
V gene: TRBV12-3/TRBV12-4
clone size: many
D gene: NA

CDR3 protein: CASSQLSSGNTIYF
CDR3 DNA: TGTGCCAGCAGTCAATTAAGCTCTGGAAACACCATATATTTT
J gene: TRBJ1-3
V gene: TRBV12-3/TRBV12-4
clone size: NA
D gene: NA

CDR3 protein: CSATSAGRRDYGYTF
CDR3 DNA: TGCAGTGCAACCTCGGCCGGGCGGCGGGACTATGGCTACACCTTC
J gene: TRBJ1-2
V gene: TRBV20-1
clone size: NA
D gene: NA

CDR3 protein: CASSQAPSGVSSTDTQYF
CDR3 DNA: TGCGCCAGCAGCCAAGCCCCTAGCGGGGTGTCGAGCACAGATACGCAGTATTTT
J gene: TRBJ2-3
V gene: TRBV4-1
clone size: NA
D gene: TRBD2